In its sample, the clone carrying this T cell receptor (beta chain) was seen once. Its specificity is not known. The data were obtained in a study of OX40 agonist ivuxolimab in advanced cancers. Study-level information: Patients were dosed with the agonistic anti-OX40 (CD134) antibody ivuxolimab. Patients achieving partial responses numbered three: one hepatocellular carcinoma case and two cutaneous melanoma cases. Regarding the study as a whole: Average numbers of expanded clones were greater in CD8+ T cells than in CD4+.

The table came from immunoSEQ multiplex PCR; TCRdb's copy has only in-frame clones and leaves some out. The profile shows about 89,000 clones, about 86% of them singletons. The TCR was taken from an adult with an advanced solid tumor such as melanoma, head and neck, liver or kidney cancer. The sequencing here drew on CD4+ or CD8+ T cells sorted from blood, taken in a trial of the OX40 agonist ivuxolimab.

The CDR3 sequence is CASSFGGKGTEAFF. DNA for the CDR3: TGCGCCAGCAGCTTCGGGGGAAAGGGCACTGAAGCTTTCTTT. This sequence joins TRBV5-1 and TRBJ1-1; D may be TRBD1 (5 bases). Per germline, CDR1 SGHRS and CDR2 YFSETQ. V was cut by 2 bases and J by 4 bases, with 12 bases left in between. The CDR3 covers 14 residues.